The 5 T cell receptor beta chains reported below all come from one sample, sequenced in a study of regulatory T cells in long-lasting Graves disease. Arm-PCR of CDR3 regions with iRepertoire HTBI primers generated TCR beta libraries. One entry per CDR3 protein, called by TCRdb with MiXCR from the multiplex PCR reads. Of 700,000 or so distinct CDR3 sequences listed, around 30% were seen once; the top ten hold about 42%. Specified time point: persistent/refractory GD, antithyroid drugs over 5 years with positive TRAb. The TCR library was made from RNA extracted from PBMCs. Sample: peripheral blood mononuclear cells (PBMCs), taken when the disease was refractory, from a patient treated with antithyroid drugs. These receptors were taken from a female donor with Graves disease.

This clonotype has a handful of counts. The chain has TRBV2 and TRBJ1-2, with TRBD1 as a possible D gene (6 bases). Trimming shortened V by 6 bases and J by 4 bases, and 12 bases separated the two germline ends. CDR1 and CDR2 (germline): SNHLY, FYNNEI. CDR3 length equals 13 residues. CDR3 amino acids: CASRGTMGYGYTF. The CDR3 region has the DNA TGTGCCAGCAGGGGGACAATGGGCTATGGCTACACCTTC.

The chain is built from TRBV2 and TRBJ1-1, with D possibly TRBD1 on 6 matching bases. V was cut by 7 bases and J by 6 bases, with 18 bases left in between. CDR3 length: 14 amino acids. The germline CDR1 and CDR2 sequences are SNHLY and FYNNEI. The CDR3 DNA reads TGTGCCAGCAAGAGGACAGTCGACGTAGCTGAAGCTTTCTTT. Amino acids: CASKRTVDVAEAFF.

This clonotype was seen a handful of times. The V and J genes are TRBV7-2 and TRBJ2-7; 9 nucleotides match TRBD2. This CDR3 spans 15 amino acids. Germline V gene data show CDR1 as SGHTA and CDR2 as FQGNSA. Trimming removed 4 bases from V and 4 bases from J; junction bases left unmatched: 8. In DNA, the CDR3 is TGTGCCAGCAGCTACCTAGCGGGATGGGGGTACGAGCAGTACTTC. Translating it yields CASSYLAGWGYEQYF.

The chain recombines TRBV5-6 with TRBJ1-1; D gene uncertain. There are 17 residues in the CDR3. V was trimmed by 0 bases and J by 1 base, leaving 16 bases between them. CDR1 and CDR2 (germline): SGHDT, YYEEEE. This CDR3 reads CASSLGERLHTNTEAFF. As DNA, the CDR3 is TGTGCCAGCAGCTTGGGTGAAAGGCTCCACACGAACACTGAAGCTTTCTTT. Drawing the rest from reference TRBV5-6 and TRBJ1-1, the complete variable domain is DAGVTQSPTHLIKTRGQQVTLRCSPKSGHDTVSWYQQALGQGPQFIFQYYEEEERQRGNFPDRFSGHQFPNYSSELNVNALLLGDSALYLCASSLGERLHTNTEAFFGQGTRLTVV.

This clonotype was seen at least ten times. This chain connects TRBV28 to TRBJ1-1; maybe TRBD1 (6 bases). Deletions cut 3 bases from V and 2 bases from J, with 10 bases between. The CDR3 totals 14 residues. The germline CDR1 and CDR2 sequences are MDHEN and SYDVKM. CDR3 amino acids: CASSFGRGNTEAFF. CDR3 coding DNA: TGTGCCAGCAGTTTTGGCAGGGGTAACACTGAAGCTTTCTTT.